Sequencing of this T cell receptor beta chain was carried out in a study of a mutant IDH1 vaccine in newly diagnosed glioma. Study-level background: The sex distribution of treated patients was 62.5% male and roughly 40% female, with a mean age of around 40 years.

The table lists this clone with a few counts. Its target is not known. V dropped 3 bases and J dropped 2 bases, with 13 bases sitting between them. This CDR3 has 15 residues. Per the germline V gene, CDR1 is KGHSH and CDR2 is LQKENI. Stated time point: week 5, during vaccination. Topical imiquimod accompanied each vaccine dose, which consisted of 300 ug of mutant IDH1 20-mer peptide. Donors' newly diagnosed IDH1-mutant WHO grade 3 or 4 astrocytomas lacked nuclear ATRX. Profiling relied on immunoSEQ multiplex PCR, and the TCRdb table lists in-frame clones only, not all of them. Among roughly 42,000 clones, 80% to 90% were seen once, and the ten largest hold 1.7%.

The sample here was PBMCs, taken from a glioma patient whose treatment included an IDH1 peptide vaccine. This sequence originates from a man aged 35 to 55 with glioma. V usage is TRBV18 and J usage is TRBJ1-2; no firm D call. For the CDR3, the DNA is TGTGCCAGCTCACCCCTTGGGCAGCGAAACTATGGCTACACCTTC. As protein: CASSPLGQRNYGYTF.